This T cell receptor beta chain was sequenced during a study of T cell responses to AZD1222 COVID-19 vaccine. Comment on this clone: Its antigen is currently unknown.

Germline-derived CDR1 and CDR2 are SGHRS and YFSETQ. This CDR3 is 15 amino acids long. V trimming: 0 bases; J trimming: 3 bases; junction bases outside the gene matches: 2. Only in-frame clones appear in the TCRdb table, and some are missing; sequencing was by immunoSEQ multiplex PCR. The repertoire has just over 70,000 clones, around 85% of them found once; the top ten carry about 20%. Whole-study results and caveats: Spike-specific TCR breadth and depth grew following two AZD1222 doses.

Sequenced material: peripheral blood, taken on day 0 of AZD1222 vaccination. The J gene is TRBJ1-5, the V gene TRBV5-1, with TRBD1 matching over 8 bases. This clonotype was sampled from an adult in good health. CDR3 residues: CASSLGDRPNQPQHF. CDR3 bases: TGCGCCAGCAGCTTGGGGGACAGGCCCAATCAGCCCCAGCATTTT.